Listed below are T cell receptor beta chains from one sample, sequenced in a study of T cells in Graves' hyperthyroidism and ophthalmopathy. TCRdb re-called the multiplex PCR reads through MiXCR, storing one row per CDR3 protein. Found here are roughly 570,000 distinct CDR3 sequences, around a sixth of them singletons; the top ten hold around 7.8%. Sequencing used blood. These TCRs come from a woman between 25 and 40 years old with Graves' hyperthyroidism. Each CDR3 is given without its conserved first and last residue. A clone size is listed for some rows: how often the clone was seen (once, few, many), or a class if it is expanded.

V gene	clone size	CDR3 protein
TRBV12-3/TRBV12-4	many	ASSFEQGDEQY
TRBV5-1	few	ASIDSRVNEQF
TRBV6-1	few	ASSESYGAGEKLF
TRBV25-1	-	ASSFDGYNEQF
TRBV5-1	few	ASSLSGRPSTDTQY
TRBV2	many	ASSDTLNTEAF
TRBV5-1	few	ASSLGFAGESYEQY
TRBV20-1	-	SPRRQGARGYT
TRBV28	few	ASRFVGTGELF
TRBV15	few	ATSRTGGLGIRY
TRBV6-1	many	ASGSGQGIGAGPYEQY
TRBV7-3	-	ASSTNPTGLAGEWF
TRBV3-1	many	ASSQQSYEQY
TRBV5-5	many	ASSRDSLNTEAF
TRBV7-6	few	ASSRPERRNNEQF
TRBV5-1	many	ASSHGQAPTEAF
TRBV28	many	ASRPGTGLNSNQPQH
TRBV4-3	-	ASSQAGLADEQF
TRBV6-9	few	ASSYLSPGQGYEQY
TRBV7-9	-	ASSLPIDSLSYEQY
TRBV27	few	ASRRTGNNSPLH
TRBV7-2	many	ASSVGQVQF
TRBV10-3	many	AISDGGVRYT
TRBV20-1	many	SADHRDRAGNEQF
TRBV9	-	ASSPPSLTGELF
TRBV30	many	AWRLAGGAYNEQF
TRBV27	many	ASSLRLAAHSYNEQF
TRBV30	-	AWAGGYEQY
TRBV7-2	many	ASSPRHGEWGVYNEQF
TRBV20-1	many	SARASGQDTQY
TRBV4-1	-	ASSRGEGSRQPQH
TRBV6-2/TRBV6-3	many	ASSYARDRGQRNTEAF
TRBV30	many	AWRLGRGELEQY
TRBV19	few	ASSISSGRRHEQY
TRBV12-3/TRBV12-4	few	ASSPGTGGFYGYT
TRBV19	-	ASTGTGSGNQPQH
TRBV12-3/TRBV12-4	many	ASRGSGRAADTQY
TRBV12-3/TRBV12-4	many	ASSTGTGNQPQH
TRBV18	-	ASSLESNEKLF
TRBV3-1	-	ASSQDGGKTQY
TRBV2	many	ASSSPGVAGANVLT
TRBV27	-	ASSRQGSAGNTIY
TRBV25-1	few	ASSRDYNSPLH
TRBV19	few	ATSGTGAHEQY
TRBV27	-	ASSLWAQGPYEQY
TRBV10-3	-	AISVKFEGSGNEQF
TRBV7-9	many	ASSLKHLVSSGLHEQY
TRBV6-5	few	ASSYFTGSGGANVLT
TRBV12-3/TRBV12-4	many	ASSFARGETEAF
TRBV30	many	AWSVGLAGGYEQF
TRBV19	many	ASRPYSQNTEAF
TRBV27	many	ASSLSPGHSYEQY
TRBV6-1	many	ASSETGTGAYGYT
TRBV27	-	ASSLSQGAFNGYT
TRBV12-3/TRBV12-4	-	ASSVGGVGSEQY
TRBV18	few	ASSLRMGGGNQPQH
TRBV6-5	few	ASSYSSTGASPLH
TRBV5-1	once	ASSLTGQSTDTQY
TRBV4-3	-	ASSQLQGVGEQY